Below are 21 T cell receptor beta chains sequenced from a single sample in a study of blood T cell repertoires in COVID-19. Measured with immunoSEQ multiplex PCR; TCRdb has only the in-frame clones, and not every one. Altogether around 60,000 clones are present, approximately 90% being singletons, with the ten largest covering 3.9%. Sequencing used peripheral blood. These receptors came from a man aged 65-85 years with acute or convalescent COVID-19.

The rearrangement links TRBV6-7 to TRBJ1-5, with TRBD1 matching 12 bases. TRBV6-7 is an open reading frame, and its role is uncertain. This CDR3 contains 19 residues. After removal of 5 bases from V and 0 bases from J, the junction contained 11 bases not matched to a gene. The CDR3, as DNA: TGTGCCAGCAGTCTCCCTCCGGGACAGGGGGCAGGTAGCAATCAGCCCCAGCATTTT. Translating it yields CASSLPPGQGAGSNQPQHF.

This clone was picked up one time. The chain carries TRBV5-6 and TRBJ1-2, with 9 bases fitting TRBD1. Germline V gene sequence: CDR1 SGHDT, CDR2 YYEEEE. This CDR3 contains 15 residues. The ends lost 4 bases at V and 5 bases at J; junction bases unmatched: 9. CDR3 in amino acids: CASSLRGQGGYGYTF. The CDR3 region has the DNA TGTGCCAGCAGCCTACGGGGACAGGGAGGGTATGGCTACACCTTC.

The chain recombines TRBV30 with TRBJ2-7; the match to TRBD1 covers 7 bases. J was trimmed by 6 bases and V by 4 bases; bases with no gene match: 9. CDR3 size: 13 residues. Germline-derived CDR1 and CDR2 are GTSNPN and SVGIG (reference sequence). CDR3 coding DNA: TGTGCCTGGATCCGGGACAGCGAGATCGAGCAGTACTTC. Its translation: CAWIRDSEIEQYF.

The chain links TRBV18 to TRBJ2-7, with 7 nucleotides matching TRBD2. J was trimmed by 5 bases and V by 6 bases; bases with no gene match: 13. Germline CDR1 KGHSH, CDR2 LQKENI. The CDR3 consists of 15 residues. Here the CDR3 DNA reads TGTGCCAGCTCCCCTCCGGGGAGGGGAGGTAACGAGCAGTACTTC. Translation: CASSPPGRGGNEQYF.

CDR3 loop: CSVGQGNQPQHF. The CDR3 coding sequence is TGCAGCGTTGGGCAGGGCAATCAGCCCCAGCATTTT. The chain combines TRBV29-1 with TRBJ1-5; D is unclear. Germline assignment: CDR1 SQVTM and CDR2 ANQGSEA. Trimming cost V 4 bases and J 2 bases, with 6 bases left between them. This CDR3 is 12 amino acids long.

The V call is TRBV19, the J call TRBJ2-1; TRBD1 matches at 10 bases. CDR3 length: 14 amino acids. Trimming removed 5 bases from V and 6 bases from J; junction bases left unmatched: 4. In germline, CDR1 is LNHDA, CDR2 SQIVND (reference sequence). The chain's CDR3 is CASSARDRGNEQFF. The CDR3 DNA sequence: TGTGCCAGTAGTGCCCGGGACAGGGGCAATGAGCAGTTCTTC.

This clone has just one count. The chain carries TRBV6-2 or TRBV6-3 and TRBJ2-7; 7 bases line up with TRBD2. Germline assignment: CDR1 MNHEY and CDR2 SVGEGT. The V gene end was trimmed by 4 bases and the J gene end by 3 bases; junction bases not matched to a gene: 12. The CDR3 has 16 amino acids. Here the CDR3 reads CASSLPQAGLRYEQYF. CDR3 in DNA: TGTGCCAGCAGTTTACCCCAAGCGGGGTTGCGCTACGAGCAGTACTTC.

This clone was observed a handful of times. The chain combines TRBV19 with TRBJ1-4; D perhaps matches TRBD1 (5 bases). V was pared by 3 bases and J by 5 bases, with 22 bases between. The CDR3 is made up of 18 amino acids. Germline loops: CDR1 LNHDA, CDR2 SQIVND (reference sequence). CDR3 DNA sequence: TGTGCCAGTAGTATGGTCGGATTTTTGCAGGGAGGAAATGAAAAACTGTTTTTT. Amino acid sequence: CASSMVGFLQGGNEKLFF.

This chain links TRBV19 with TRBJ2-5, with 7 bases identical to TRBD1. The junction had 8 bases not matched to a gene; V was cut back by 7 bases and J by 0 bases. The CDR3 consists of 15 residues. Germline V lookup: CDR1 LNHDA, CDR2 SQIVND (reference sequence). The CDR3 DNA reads TGTGCCAGTACCCCCGGGACAGCCAACCAAGAGACCCAGTACTTC. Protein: CASTPGTANQETQYF.

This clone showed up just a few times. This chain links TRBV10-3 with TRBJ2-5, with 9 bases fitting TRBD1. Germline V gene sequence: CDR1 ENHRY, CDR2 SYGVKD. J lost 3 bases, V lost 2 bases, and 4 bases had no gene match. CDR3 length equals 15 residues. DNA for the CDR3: TGTGCCATCAGTGAGCCAGACAGGGGGAAAGAGACCCAGTACTTC. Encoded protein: CAISEPDRGKETQYF.

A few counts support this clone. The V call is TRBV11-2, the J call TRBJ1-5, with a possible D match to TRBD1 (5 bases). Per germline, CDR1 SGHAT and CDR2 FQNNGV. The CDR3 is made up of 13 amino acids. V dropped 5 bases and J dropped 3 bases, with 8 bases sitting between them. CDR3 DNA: TGTGCCAGCAGCCCAGGGTACAATCAGCCCCAGCATTTT. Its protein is CASSPGYNQPQHF.

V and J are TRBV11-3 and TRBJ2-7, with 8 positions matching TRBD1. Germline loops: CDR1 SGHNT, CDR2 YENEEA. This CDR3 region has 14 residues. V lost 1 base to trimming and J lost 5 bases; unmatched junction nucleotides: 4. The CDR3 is CASSLGTGGHEQYF. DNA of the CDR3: TGTGCCAGCAGCTTAGGTACAGGGGGGCACGAGCAGTACTTC.

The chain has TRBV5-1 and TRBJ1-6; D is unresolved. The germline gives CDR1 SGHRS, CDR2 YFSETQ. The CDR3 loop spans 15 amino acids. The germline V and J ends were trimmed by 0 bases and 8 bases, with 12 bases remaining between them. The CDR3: CASSLGAPGDSPLHF. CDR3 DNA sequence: TGCGCCAGCAGCTTGGGGGCCCCCGGGGATTCACCCCTCCACTTT.

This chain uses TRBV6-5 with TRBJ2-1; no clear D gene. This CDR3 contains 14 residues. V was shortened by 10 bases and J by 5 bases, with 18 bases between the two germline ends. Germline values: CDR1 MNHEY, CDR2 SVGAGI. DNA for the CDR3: TGTGCCACCAACCGTGTGGGCAGAAACAATGAGCAGTTCTTC. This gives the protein CATNRVGRNNEQFF.

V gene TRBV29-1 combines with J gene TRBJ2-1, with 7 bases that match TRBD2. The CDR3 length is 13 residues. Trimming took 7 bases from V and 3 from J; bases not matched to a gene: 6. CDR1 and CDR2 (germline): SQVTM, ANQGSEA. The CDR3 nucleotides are TGCAGCGCAAAAAGGGACTACTACAATGAGCAGTTCTTC. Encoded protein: CSAKRDYYNEQFF.

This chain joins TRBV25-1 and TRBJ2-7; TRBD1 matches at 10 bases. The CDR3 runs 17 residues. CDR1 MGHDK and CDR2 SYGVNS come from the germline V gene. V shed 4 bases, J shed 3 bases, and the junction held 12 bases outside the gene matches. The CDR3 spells CASSGPGQGLSNYEQYF. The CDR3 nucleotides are TGTGCCAGCAGTGGACCGGGACAGGGGTTGTCGAACTACGAGCAGTACTTC.

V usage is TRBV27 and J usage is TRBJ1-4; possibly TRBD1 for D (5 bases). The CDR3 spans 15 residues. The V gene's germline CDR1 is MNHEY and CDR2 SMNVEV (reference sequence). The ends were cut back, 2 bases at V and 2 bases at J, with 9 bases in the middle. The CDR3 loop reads CASSLRTPTNEKLFF. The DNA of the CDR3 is TGTGCCAGCAGTTTACGGACACCCACTAATGAAAAACTGTTTTTT.

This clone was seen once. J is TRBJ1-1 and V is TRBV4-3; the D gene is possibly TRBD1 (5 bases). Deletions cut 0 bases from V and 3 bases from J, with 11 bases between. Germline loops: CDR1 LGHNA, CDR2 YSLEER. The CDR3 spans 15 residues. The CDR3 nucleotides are TGCGCCAGCAGCCAAGACGGAGGGGATTACACTGAAGCTTTCTTT. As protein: CASSQDGGDYTEAFF.

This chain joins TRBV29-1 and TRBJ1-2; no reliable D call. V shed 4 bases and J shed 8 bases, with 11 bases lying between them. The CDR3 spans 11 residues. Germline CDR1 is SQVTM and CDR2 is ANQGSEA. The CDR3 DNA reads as TGCAGCGTTGTGCGGGCGGGGGGCTACACCTTC. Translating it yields CSVVRAGGYTF.

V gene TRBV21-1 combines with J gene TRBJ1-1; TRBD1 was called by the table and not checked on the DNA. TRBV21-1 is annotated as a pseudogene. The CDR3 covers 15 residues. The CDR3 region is CASTPSDIMNTEAFF. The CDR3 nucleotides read TGTGCCAGCACCCCCAGTGATATAATGAACACTGAAGCTTTCTTT.

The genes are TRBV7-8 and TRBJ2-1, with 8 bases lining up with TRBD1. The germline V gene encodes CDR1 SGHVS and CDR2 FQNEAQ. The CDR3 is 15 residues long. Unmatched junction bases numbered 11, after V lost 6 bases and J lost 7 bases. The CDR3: CASRPLGQGRNEQFF. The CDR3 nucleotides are TGTGCCAGCAGGCCTCTCGGACAGGGTAGAAATGAGCAGTTCTTC. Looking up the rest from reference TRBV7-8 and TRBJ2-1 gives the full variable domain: GAGVSQSPRYKVAKRGQDVALRCDPISGHVSLFWYQQALGQGPEFLTYFQNEAQLDKSGLPSDRFFAERPEGSVSTLKIQRTQQEDSAVYLCASRPLGQGRNEQFFGPGTRLTVL.